Each of the 21 T cell receptor beta chains below was sequenced from the same sample in a study of cytomegalovirus exposure and HLA in healthy donors. The PCR ran on 60 Vbeta and 13 Jbeta primers. Sequencing used immunoSEQ multiplex PCR; TCRdb keeps in-frame clones, though not all of them. The table includes 130,000 to 150,000 clones, roughly 80% detected once. The specimen was PBMCs. The receptors shown here come from a woman aged 35 to 49 in good health and CMV-seropositive.

The rearrangement joins TRBV6-5 to TRBJ1-2; 7 bases are a match to TRBD1. Looked up from germline, CDR1 is MNHEY and CDR2 is SVGAGI. V lost 4 bases to trimming and J lost 3 bases; unmatched junction nucleotides: 11. The CDR3 covers 16 residues. The CDR3 coding sequence is TGTGCCAGCAGTTCGACCCTAGGGGGCGTAGACTATGGCTACACCTTC. Residues: CASSSTLGGVDYGYTF.

V is TRBV2 and J is TRBJ1-1; no clear D gene. V shed 1 base and J shed 8 bases, with 8 bases lying between them. The CDR3 has 12 amino acids. CDR1 and CDR2 from the germline V gene are SNHLY and FYNNEI. DNA for the CDR3: TGTGCCAGCAGTGAAGGGCTTTGGGAAGCTTTCTTT. It translates to CASSEGLWEAFF. Using reference TRBV2 and TRBJ1-1 for the parts outside the CDR3, the full variable domain is EPEVTQTPSHQVTQMGQEVILRCVPISNHLYFYWYRQILGQKVEFLVSFYNNEISEKSEIFDDQFSVERPDGSNFTLKIRSTKLEDSAMYFCASSEGLWEAFFGQGTRLTVV.

The chain recombines TRBV5-1 with TRBJ1-1; D is undetermined. In germline, CDR1 is SGHRS, CDR2 YFSETQ. The CDR3 has 12 residues. V was trimmed by 0 bases and J by 5 bases, leaving 5 bases between them. The CDR3 sequence is CASSLDRTEAFF. The CDR3 nucleotides read TGCGCCAGCAGCTTGGACAGAACTGAAGCTTTCTTT.

This chain uses TRBV28 with TRBJ1-1; D is undetermined. Germline assignment: CDR1 MDHEN and CDR2 SYDVKM. This CDR3 has 13 residues. The germline V and J ends were trimmed by 6 bases and 3 bases, with 11 bases remaining between them. CDR3 bases: TGTGCCAGCAGCTCCACAGTATACACTGAAGCTTTCTTT. Translating it yields CASSSTVYTEAFF.

This clone has just a few counts. The chain recombines TRBV5-6 with TRBJ2-1; 7 bases align to TRBD2. The V gene's germline CDR1 is SGHDT and CDR2 YYEEEE. The V gene end was trimmed by 3 bases and the J gene end by 9 bases; junction bases not matched to a gene: 12. The CDR3 contains 15 residues. CDR3 sequence reads: CASSYGLGLAVEQFF. The CDR3 DNA sequence: TGTGCCAGCAGCTATGGACTAGGCCTCGCGGTTGAGCAGTTCTTC.

Only one count was recorded for this clone. The chain recombines TRBV5-1 with TRBJ2-2; 13 bases match TRBD2. J was trimmed by 6 bases and V by 6 bases; bases with no gene match: 2. Germline V CDR1 and CDR2: SGHRS, YFSETQ. The CDR3 length is 14 residues. CDR3 in DNA: TGCGCCAGCATGGGACTAGCGGGGCCCGGGGAGCTGTTTTTT. Encoded protein: CASMGLAGPGELFF.

The V and J genes are TRBV5-6 and TRBJ1-2; 8 positions agree with TRBD1. Germline V gene data show CDR1 as SGHDT and CDR2 as YYEEEE. V lost 4 bases, J lost 2 bases, and 7 bases stayed unmatched. The CDR3 length is 15 residues. The DNA of the CDR3 is TGTGCCAGCAGCCCGCTGACAGGGGCCAACTATGGCTACACCTTC. Translation gives CASSPLTGANYGYTF.

This chain uses TRBV4-2 with TRBJ1-5, with TRBD1 identical over 9 bases. The CDR3 is 14 amino acids. The germline V gene encodes CDR1 LGHNA and CDR2 YNFKEQ. V lost 4 bases and J lost 5; bases outside the gene matches: 3. This CDR3 reads CASSLRTGDQPQHF. The CDR3 DNA reads as TGTGCCAGCAGCCTTCGGACAGGGGATCAGCCCCAGCATTTT.

A few counts support this clone. This chain uses TRBV28 with TRBJ2-2; 8 nucleotides align to TRBD2. V was pared by 4 bases and J by 6 bases, with 10 bases of the junction left unmatched. The CDR3 is 16 amino acids. Germline CDR1 and CDR2: MDHEN and SYDVKM. DNA of the CDR3: TGTGCCAGCAGTTCCCCGGGGGGGGCCGTGGCCGGGGAGCTGTTTTTT. This codes for CASSSPGGAVAGELFF.

This clone occurred once. This rearrangement joins TRBV4-2 to TRBJ1-6; 9 bases are shared with TRBD1. The CDR3 is 16 amino acids. V lost 5 bases, J lost 4 bases, and 6 bases stayed unmatched. Germline CDR1 LGHNA, CDR2 YNFKEQ. This CDR3 is CASSSYGTGYNSPLHF. CDR3 coding DNA: TGTGCCAGCAGCTCGTACGGGACAGGGTATAATTCACCCCTCCACTTT.

The sample holds one count of this clone. The chain recombines TRBV6-1 with TRBJ1-2, with D perhaps matching TRBD1 (5 bases). Germline lookup yields CDR1 MNHNS and CDR2 SASEGT. The CDR3 is made up of 13 amino acids. Trimming left V 4 bases short and J 4 bases short, with 10 bases between. CDR3 region: CASSAHRGYGYTF. The CDR3 DNA follows: TGTGCCAGCAGTGCACATAGGGGCTATGGCTACACCTTC.

V gene TRBV28 combines with J gene TRBJ2-3; possible D gene TRBD2, 6 bases. V was clipped by 10 bases and J by 1 base, with 12 bases between them. There are 13 residues in the CDR3. CDR1 is MDHEN, CDR2 SYDVKM, per germline. The CDR3, as DNA: TGTGCCACCGGGACTTTTCGCACAGATACGCAGTATTTT. This encodes CATGTFRTDTQYF.

J is TRBJ2-7 and V is TRBV7-9; TRBD1 agrees at 7 bases. Germline lookup yields CDR1 SEHNR and CDR2 FQNEAQ (reference sequence). Losses at the gene ends were 5 bases for V and 7 bases for J; bases not matched to a gene: 11. This CDR3 has 14 amino acids. The DNA for the CDR3 is TGTGCCAGCAGCCCGACAGGGCCCCTCAGGGAGCAGTACTTC. This gives the protein CASSPTGPLREQYF.

The chain couples TRBV2 to TRBJ2-7; D uncertain. CDR3 size: 14 residues. Germline loops: CDR1 SNHLY, CDR2 FYNNEI. Trimming cost V 7 bases and J 3 bases, with 16 bases left between them. As DNA, the CDR3 is TGTGCCAGCAATTGGGCAGGATCTATCTACGAGCAGTACTTC. This translates into CASNWAGSIYEQYF.

The V gene is TRBV5-6, the J gene TRBJ1-2, with D unresolved. CDR3 length: 13 amino acids. The V and J ends lost 9 bases and 1 base respectively, with 13 bases between them. Germline V lookup: CDR1 SGHDT, CDR2 YYEEEE. The CDR3 is CATRRADNYGYTF. The CDR3 nucleotides are TGTGCCACCAGGCGGGCGGATAACTATGGCTACACCTTC.

The chain is built from TRBV5-1 and TRBJ2-2, with D maybe TRBD1 (6 bases). Per the germline V gene, CDR1 is SGHRS and CDR2 is YFSETQ. The CDR3 is 15 residues long. Trimming removed 0 bases from V and 1 base from J, with 7 bases in between. The CDR3 protein is CASSLAGVNTGELFF. The CDR3 DNA reads as TGCGCCAGCAGCTTGGCAGGGGTGAACACCGGGGAGCTGTTTTTT.

This chain links TRBV5-4 with TRBJ2-7, with 11 bases that match TRBD2. Trimming at V came to 2 bases and at J to 4 bases, leaving 14 bases not matched to a gene. Germline V lookup: CDR1 SGHNT, CDR2 YYREEE (reference sequence). CDR3 length: 18 residues. This CDR3 reads CASSFRDAGTSGSYEQYF. The CDR3 coding sequence is TGTGCCAGCAGCTTCAGGGACGCCGGGACTAGCGGTTCTTACGAGCAGTACTTC.

In its sample, this clone was seen a few times. This rearrangement joins TRBV4-1 to TRBJ1-1; D is uncertain. The V and J ends lost 0 bases and 4 bases respectively, with 9 bases between them. CDR3 length: 14 amino acids. The germline gives CDR1 MGHRA, CDR2 YSYEKL. CDR3 bases: TGCGCCAGCAGCCAAGATGAGTTAAGCACTGAAGCTTTCTTT. Translated, it gives CASSQDELSTEAFF.

The chain combines TRBV29-1 with TRBJ2-5; possibly TRBD2 for D (5 bases). There are 12 residues in the CDR3. Per the germline V gene, CDR1 is SQVTM and CDR2 is ANQGSEA. Trimming removed 4 bases from V and 4 bases from J, with 10 bases in between. DNA for the CDR3: TGCAGCGTTGTTGGGCTAGCAGAGACCCAGTACTTC. It yields the protein CSVVGLAETQYF.

V gene TRBV28 combines with J gene TRBJ1-5; D might be TRBD1 (6 bases). The V end lost 2 bases, the J end lost 0 bases, and 26 bases lay between the germline ends. The CDR3 has 21 residues. From germline, CDR1 is MDHEN and CDR2 SYDVKM. Here the CDR3 reads CASSLSRFRGARGASNQPQHF. Here the CDR3 DNA reads TGTGCCAGCAGTTTAAGCCGCTTTCGAGGGGCGCGGGGGGCTAGCAATCAGCCCCAGCATTTT.

The V gene is TRBV7-9, the J gene TRBJ2-2, with D perhaps matching TRBD1 (6 bases). The germline CDR1 and CDR2 sequences are SEHNR and FQNEAQ (reference sequence). The CDR3 is made up of 15 amino acids. Between the trimmed V and J ends, which lost 6 bases and 5 bases, there was a span of 16 bases. CDR3 bases: TGTGCCAGCAGTTCTGGACAGCATCAGACCGGGGAGCTGTTTTTT. The encoded protein is CASSSGQHQTGELFF.